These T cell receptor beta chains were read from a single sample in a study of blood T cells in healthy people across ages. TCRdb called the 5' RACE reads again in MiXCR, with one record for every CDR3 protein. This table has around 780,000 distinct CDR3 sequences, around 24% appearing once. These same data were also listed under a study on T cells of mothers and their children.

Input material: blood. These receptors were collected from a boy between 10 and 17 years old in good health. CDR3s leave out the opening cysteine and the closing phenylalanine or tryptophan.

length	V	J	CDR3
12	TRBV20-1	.	SARGSAEPYEQY
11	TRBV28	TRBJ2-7	ASSFQVPYEQY
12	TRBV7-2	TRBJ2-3	ASSYGLTQDTQY
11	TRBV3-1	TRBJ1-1	ASSSDGRPWAF
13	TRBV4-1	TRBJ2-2	ASSQDKRYTGELF
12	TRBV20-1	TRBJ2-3	SARGGGPTDTQY
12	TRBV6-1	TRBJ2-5	ASSGGWYQETQY
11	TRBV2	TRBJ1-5	ASNQGSRGPQH
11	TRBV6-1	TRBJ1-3	ASSEDPVLTIY
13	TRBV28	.	ASSLSGQLSYEQY
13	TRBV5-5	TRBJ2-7	ASSLVASSSYEQY
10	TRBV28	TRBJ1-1	ASTQINTGAF
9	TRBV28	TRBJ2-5	ASRSIGGQY
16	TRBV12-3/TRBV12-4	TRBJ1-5	ASSFTGWAGISNQPQH
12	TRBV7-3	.	ASSSAGLADEQF
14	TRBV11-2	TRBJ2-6	ASSSPVGSGANVLT
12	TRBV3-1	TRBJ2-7	ASSQDDRVSEQY
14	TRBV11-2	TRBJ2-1	ASSLEGGASYNEQF
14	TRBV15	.	ATSDVERGGYNEQF
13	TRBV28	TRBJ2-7	ASSPAGPRGYEQY
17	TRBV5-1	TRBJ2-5	ASSLDTDRGLVYQETQY
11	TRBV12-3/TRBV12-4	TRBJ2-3	ASRRGLTDTQY
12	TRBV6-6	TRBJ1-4	ASSRRQGNEKLF
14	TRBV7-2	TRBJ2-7	ASSLNGAIAASEQY
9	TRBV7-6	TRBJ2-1	ASSLVQGEF
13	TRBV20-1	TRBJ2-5	SARDVRGSQETQY
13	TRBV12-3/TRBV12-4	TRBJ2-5	ASSSSGGYQETQY
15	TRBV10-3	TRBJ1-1	AISETRLTGGYTEAF
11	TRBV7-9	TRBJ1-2	ASSFGSDYGYT
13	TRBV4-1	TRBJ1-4	ASSQESLVNEKLF
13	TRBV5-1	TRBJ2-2	ASSLLDLYTGELF
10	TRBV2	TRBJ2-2	ASSEALGELF
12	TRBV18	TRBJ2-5	ASSPYDREETQY
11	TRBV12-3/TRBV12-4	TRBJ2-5	ASSLTGSWEQY
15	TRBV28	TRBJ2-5	ASSLVTSGGYQETQY
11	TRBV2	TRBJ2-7	ASTQGQGVGQY
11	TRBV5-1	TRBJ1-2	ASSSGKNYGYT
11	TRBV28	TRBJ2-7	ASSGSGPYEQY
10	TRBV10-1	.	ADDREHYEQY
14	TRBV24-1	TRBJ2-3	ATSPLGHKDTDTQY
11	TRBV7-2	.	ASSLGQAKTQY
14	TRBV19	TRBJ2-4	ASSIHRGDGKNIQY
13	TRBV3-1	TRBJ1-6	ASSAGGRSNSPLH
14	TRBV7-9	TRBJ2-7	ASSPGTGRFSYEQY
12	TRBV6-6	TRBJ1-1	ASGAGYVNTEAF
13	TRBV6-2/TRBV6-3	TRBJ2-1	ASSPSLHSYNDQF
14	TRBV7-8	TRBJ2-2	ASSLFPGQNTGELF
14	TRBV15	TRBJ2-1	ATSLPGGEYYNEQF
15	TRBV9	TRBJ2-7	ASSVEEGRQGANEQY
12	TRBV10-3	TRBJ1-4	AIETGDNVEKLF
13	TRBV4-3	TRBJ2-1	ASSPASYTYNEQF
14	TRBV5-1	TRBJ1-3	ASSLGNTASGNTIY